This T cell receptor (beta chain) was recovered during a study of radiotherapy plus CTLA-4 blockade in lung cancer (dated by TCRdb to the late 2010s). About the full investigation: Objective responses occurred in roughly a sixth of enrolled patients, and 30% to 35% achieved disease control. Findings and caveats that apply to the study as a whole: Early dynamic changes in blood T cell clones, together with increased serum interferon-beta after radiation, were reported as the strongest predictors of response. TCR clones derived from tumors expanded in peripheral blood after treatment with radiotherapy and ipilimumab.

Libraries were made using the immunoSEQ multiplex PCR assay. TCRdb provides this immuneACCESS table in a form limited to in-frame rearrangements. Some clones are lacking; in checked studies, under half of them reflect an unresolved V gene, and why the rest are absent is not known. In all, the sample holds some 100,000 clones, and approximately 83% of those were seen once. Roughly 14% of the sample is taken by the ten largest. Focal radiation therapy combined with CTLA-4 blockade (ipilimumab) was tested in patients with chemo-refractory metastatic non-small-cell lung cancer. As encoded in the germline V gene, CDR1 is SGDLS while CDR2 is YYNGEE. V is pruned by 3 bases and J by 5 bases, leaving 1 base of the junction without a gene match. From cysteine to phenylalanine, the CDR3 is 14 amino acids long. The read is trimmed to its CDR3 DNA, 42 bases read in frame from base 1. About this clone: Its antigen remains undetermined. No quality values exist for individual bases; no much larger clone is one base distant.

The sample was peripheral blood, taken from a patient treated with radiotherapy plus ipilimumab. The sequence came from a human donor with non-small cell lung cancer that progressed on radiotherapy plus ipilimumab. The sequence links TRBV9 to TRBJ2-3; 12 of the junction bases match TRBD2. The CDR3 protein: CASSAGLAGDTQYF. The DNA reads TGTGCCAGCAGCGCGGGACTAGCGGGAGATACGCAGTATTTT.